The clone carrying this T cell receptor (beta chain) was seen a handful of times. Per the germline V gene, CDR1 is SGHRS and CDR2 is YFSETQ. V was pared by 2 bases and J by 1 base, with 15 bases between. The CDR3 sequence is 16 residues long. These data come from a study of human T cells and chemical hapten exposure. Time point denoted: patch test 1, 2 weeks after DPC sensitization. Treatment meaning: therapeutic diphenylcyclopropenone sensitization with weekly scalp DPC. Unfractionated whole blood yielded the extracted total RNA. TCRdb passed the RACE reads through MiXCR, listing each CDR3 protein once. The table shows approximately 350,000 distinct CDR3 sequences, with approximately 6.9% occurring only once.

V and J are TRBV5-1 and TRBJ2-5; possible D gene TRBD1, 6 bases. This receptor was obtained from a woman aged 18-35 years with alopecia areata. Some clones in this sample may be carry-over from other donors' samples. The sequencing used whole blood, collected in connection with sensitization to the hapten diphenylcyclopropenone (DPC). The CDR3 sequence is CASSFNGQGTQETQYF. CDR3 nucleotides: TGCGCCAGCAGCTTTAATGGGCAGGGGACCCAAGAGACCCAGTACTTC.